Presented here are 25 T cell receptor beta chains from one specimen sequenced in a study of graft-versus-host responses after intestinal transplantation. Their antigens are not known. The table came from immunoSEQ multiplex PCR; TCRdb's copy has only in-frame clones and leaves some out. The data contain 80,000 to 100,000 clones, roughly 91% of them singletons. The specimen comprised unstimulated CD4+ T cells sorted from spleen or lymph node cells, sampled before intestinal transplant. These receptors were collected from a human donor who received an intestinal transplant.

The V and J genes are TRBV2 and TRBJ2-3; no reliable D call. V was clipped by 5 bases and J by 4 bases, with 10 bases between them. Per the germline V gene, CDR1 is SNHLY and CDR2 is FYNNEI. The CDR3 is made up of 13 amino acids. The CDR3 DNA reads TGTGCCAGCAGTAATCAAATAGCAGATACGCAGTATTTT. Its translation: CASSNQIADTQYF.

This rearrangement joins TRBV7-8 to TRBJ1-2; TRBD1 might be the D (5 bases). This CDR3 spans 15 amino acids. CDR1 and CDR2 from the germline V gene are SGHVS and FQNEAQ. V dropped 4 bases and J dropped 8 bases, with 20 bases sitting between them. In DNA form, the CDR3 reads TGTGCCAGCAGCTCCTACAGGACCTTCACGTTAGGCTACACCTTC. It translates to CASSSYRTFTLGYTF.

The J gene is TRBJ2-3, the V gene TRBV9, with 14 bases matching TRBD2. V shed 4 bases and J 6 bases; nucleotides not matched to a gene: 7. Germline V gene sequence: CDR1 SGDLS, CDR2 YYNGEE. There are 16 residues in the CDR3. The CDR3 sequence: CASSLGLAGAEDTQYF. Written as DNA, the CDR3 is TGTGCCAGCAGCTTGGGACTAGCGGGAGCGGAGGATACGCAGTATTTT.

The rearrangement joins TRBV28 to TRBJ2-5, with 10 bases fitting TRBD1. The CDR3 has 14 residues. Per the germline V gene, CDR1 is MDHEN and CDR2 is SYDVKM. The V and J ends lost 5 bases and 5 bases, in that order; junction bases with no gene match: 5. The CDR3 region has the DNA TGTGCCAGCAGTCCATGGACAGGGGGGGAGACCCAGTACTTC. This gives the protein CASSPWTGGETQYF.

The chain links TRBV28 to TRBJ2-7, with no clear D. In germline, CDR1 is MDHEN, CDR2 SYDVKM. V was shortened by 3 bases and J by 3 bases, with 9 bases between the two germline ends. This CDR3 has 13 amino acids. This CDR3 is CASSLRPDYEQYF. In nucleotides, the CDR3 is TGTGCCAGCAGTTTGCGGCCAGACTACGAGCAGTACTTC.

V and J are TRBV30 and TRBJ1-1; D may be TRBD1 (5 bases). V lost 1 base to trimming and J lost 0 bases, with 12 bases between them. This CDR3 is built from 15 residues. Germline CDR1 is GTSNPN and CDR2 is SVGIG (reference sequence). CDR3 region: CAWSGPQGMNTEAFF. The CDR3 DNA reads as TGTGCCTGGAGTGGGCCCCAGGGTATGAACACTGAAGCTTTCTTT.

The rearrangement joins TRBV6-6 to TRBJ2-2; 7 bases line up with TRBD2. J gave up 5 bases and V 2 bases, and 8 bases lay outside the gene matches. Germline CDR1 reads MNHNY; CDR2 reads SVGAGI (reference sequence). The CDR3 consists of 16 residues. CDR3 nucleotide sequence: TGTGCCAGCAGTTACCGGGCGGGAGCGAGGACCGGGGAGCTGTTTTTT. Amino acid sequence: CASSYRAGARTGELFF.

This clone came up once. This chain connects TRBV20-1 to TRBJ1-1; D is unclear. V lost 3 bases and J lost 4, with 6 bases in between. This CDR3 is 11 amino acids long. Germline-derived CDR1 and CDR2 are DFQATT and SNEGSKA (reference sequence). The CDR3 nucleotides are TGCAGTGCTAGCGCGTCCACTGAAGCTTTCTTT. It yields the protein CSASASTEAFF.

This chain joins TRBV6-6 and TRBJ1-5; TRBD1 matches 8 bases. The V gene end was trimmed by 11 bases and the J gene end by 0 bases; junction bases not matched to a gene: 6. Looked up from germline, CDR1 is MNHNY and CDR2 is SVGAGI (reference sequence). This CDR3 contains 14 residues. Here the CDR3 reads CAAQTGDSNQPQHF. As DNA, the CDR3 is TGTGCCGCACAGACAGGGGATAGCAATCAGCCCCAGCATTTT.

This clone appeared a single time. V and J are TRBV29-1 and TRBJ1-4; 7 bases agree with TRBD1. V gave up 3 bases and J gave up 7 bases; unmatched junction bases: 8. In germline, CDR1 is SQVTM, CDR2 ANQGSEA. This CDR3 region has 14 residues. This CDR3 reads CSVDRTGRGEKLFF. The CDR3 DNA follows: TGCAGCGTTGATAGGACAGGAAGAGGTGAAAAACTGTTTTTT.

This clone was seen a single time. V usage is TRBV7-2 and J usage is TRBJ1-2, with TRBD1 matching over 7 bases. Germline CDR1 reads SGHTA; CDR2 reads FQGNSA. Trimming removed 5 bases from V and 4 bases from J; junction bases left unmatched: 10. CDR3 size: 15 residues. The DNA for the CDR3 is TGTGCCAGCAGCCGAATTTTCGGGACAGCCTATGGCTACACCTTC. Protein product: CASSRIFGTAYGYTF.

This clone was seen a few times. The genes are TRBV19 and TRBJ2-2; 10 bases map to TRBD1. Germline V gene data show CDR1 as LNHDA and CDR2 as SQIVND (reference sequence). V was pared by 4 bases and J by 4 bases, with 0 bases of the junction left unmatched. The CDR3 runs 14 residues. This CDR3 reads CASSRTGGTGELFF. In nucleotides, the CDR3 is TGTGCCAGTAGTAGGACAGGGGGCACCGGGGAGCTGTTTTTT.

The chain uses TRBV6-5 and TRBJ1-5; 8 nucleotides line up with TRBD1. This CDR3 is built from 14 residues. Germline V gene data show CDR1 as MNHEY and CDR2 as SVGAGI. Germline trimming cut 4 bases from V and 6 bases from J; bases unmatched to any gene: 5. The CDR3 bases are TGTGCCAGCAGTTTTCAGGGGGCTGGTCAGCCCCAGCATTTT. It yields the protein CASSFQGAGQPQHF.

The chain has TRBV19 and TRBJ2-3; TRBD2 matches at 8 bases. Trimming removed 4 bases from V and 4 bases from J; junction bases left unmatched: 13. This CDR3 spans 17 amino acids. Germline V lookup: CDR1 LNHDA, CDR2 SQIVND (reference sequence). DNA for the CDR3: TGTGCCAGTAGTACTCGAAGTAGCGGGATTGGGGCAGATACGCAGTATTTT. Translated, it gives CASSTRSSGIGADTQYF. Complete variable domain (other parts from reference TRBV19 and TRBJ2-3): DGGITQSPKYLFRKEGQNVTLSCEQNLNHDAMYWYRQDPGQGLRLIYYSQIVNDFQKGDIAEGYSVSREKKESFPLTVTSAQKNPTAFYLCASSTRSSGIGADTQYFGPGTRLTVL.

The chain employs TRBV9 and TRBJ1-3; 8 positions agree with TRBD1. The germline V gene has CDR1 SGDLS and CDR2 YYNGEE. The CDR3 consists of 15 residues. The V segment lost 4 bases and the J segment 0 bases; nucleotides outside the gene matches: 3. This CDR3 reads CASSTTGDSGNTIYF. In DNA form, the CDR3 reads TGTGCCAGCAGCACGACAGGGGACTCTGGAAACACCATATATTTT.

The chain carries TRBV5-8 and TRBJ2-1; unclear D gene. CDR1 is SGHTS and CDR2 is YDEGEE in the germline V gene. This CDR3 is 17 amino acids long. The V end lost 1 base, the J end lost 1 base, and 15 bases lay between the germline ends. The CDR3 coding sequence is TGTGCCAGCAGCTTGTTGGGCCTCCTTGATTCCTACAATGAGCAGTTCTTC. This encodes CASSLLGLLDSYNEQFF. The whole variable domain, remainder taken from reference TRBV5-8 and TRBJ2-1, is EAGVTQSPTHLIKTRGQQATLRCSPISGHTSVYWYQQALGLGLQFLLWYDEGEERNRGNFPPRFSGRQFPNYSSELNVNALELEDSALYLCASSLLGLLDSYNEQFFGPGTRLTVL.

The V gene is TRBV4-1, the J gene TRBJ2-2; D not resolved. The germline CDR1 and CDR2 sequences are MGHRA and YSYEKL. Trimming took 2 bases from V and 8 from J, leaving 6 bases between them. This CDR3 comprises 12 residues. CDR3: CASSQPSGELFF. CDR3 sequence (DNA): TGCGCCAGCAGCCAACCGTCGGGGGAGCTGTTTTTT.

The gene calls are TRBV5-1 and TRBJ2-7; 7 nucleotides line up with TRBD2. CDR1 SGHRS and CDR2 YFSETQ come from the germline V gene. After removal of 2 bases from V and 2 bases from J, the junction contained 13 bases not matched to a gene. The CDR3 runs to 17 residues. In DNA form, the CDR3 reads TGCGCCAGCAGCTTATCAGCAGCCGGGACTACACCCTACGAGCAGTACTTC. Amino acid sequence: CASSLSAAGTTPYEQYF.

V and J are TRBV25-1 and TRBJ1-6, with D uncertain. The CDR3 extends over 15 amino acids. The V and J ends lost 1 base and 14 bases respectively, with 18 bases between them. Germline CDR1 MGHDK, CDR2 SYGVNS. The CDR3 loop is CASSESGQAEFTLHF. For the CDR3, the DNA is TGTGCCAGCAGTGAATCTGGGCAAGCCGAATTCACCCTCCACTTT.

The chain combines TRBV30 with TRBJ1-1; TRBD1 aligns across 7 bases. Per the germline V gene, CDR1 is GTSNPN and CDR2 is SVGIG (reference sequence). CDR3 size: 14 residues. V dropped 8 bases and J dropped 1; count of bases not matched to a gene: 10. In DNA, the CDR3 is TGTGCCGGAAACTACGGACAGGCGAACACTGAAGCTTTCTTT. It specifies CAGNYGQANTEAFF.

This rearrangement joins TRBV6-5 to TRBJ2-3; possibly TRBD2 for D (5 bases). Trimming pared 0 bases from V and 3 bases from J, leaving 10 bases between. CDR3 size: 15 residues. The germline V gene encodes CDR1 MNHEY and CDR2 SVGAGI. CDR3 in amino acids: CASSYSTISTDTQYF. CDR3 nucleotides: TGTGCCAGCAGTTACTCGACTATCTCGACAGATACGCAGTATTTT.

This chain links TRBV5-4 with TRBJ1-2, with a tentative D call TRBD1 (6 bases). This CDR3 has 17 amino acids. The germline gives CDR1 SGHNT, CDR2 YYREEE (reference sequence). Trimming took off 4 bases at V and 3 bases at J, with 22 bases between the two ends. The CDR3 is CASSETGKAPNHYGYTF. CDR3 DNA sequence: TGTGCCAGCAGCGAGACAGGAAAGGCCCCTAACCACTATGGCTACACCTTC.

In nucleotides, the CDR3 is TGTGCCAGCAGCTTATGGGCAGCCACAGATACGCAGTATTTT. Its translation is CASSLWAATDTQYF. The V gene is TRBV11-2, the J gene TRBJ2-3; no reliable D call. Germline V gives CDR1 SGHAT, CDR2 FQNNGV. The CDR3 consists of 14 residues. V was clipped by 2 bases and J by 2 bases, with 8 bases between them.

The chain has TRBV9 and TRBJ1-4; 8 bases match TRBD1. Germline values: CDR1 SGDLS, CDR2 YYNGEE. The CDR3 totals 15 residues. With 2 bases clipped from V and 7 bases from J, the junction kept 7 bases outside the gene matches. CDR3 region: CASSVSPGQGEKLFF. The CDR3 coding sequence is TGTGCCAGCAGCGTCAGCCCCGGACAGGGTGAAAAACTGTTTTTT.

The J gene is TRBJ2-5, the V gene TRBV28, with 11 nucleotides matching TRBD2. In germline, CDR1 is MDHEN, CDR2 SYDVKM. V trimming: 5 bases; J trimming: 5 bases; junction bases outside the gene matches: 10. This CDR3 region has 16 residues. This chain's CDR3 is CASSPLAGGPRETQYF. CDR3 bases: TGTGCCAGCAGTCCATTAGCGGGAGGGCCCCGGGAGACCCAGTACTTC. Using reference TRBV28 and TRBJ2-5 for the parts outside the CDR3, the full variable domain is DVKVTQSSRYLVKRTGEKVFLECVQDMDHENMFWYRQDPGLGLRLIYFSYDVKMKEKGDIPEGYSVSREKKERFSLILESASTNQTSMYLCASSPLAGGPRETQYFGPGTRLLVL.